Below are 32 T cell receptor beta chains sequenced from a single sample in a study of CD8 T cells in ankylosing spondylitis. Broader study findings: One TCR beta motif, made up of roughly eight highly homologous variants, appeared characteristic of ankylosing spondylitis blood.

For these TCRs, the target antigens are not known. TCRdb passed the 5' RACE reads through MiXCR, listing each CDR3 protein once. The data show 500,000 or so distinct CDR3 sequences, with roughly 5.2% seen just once and roughly 3.5% held by the top ten. Sequencing was carried out using blood, either unsorted or a sorted T cell fraction (not recorded which). The receptors here all came from a male donor with ankylosing spondylitis.

This clonotype has a count of ten or more. The chain employs TRBV29-1 and TRBJ2-1; 12 positions agree with TRBD2. V shed 4 bases, J shed 2 bases, and the junction held 3 bases outside the gene matches. Per germline, CDR1 SQVTM and CDR2 ANQGSEA. This CDR3 comprises 15 residues. The CDR3 spells CSVVTSGRPYNEQFF. In DNA, the CDR3 is TGCAGCGTTGTAACTAGCGGGAGGCCCTACAATGAGCAGTTCTTC.

The rearrangement uses TRBV20-1 and TRBJ2-7; either TRBD1 or TRBD2 may fit D (5 bases each). The CDR3 runs 13 residues. V was cut by 1 base and J by 5 bases, with 12 bases left in between. In germline, CDR1 is DFQATT, CDR2 SNEGSKA (reference sequence). The CDR3 DNA reads as TGCAGTGCTAGAGGTCAGCTGGGGGACGAGCAGTACTTC. Translation gives CSARGQLGDEQYF.

This clonotype was seen at least ten times. J is TRBJ2-5 and V is TRBV27, with 10 bases lining up with TRBD2. Germline CDR1 MNHEY, CDR2 SMNVEV (reference sequence). The junction had 8 bases not matched to a gene; V was cut back by 6 bases and J by 4 bases. This CDR3 is 15 amino acids long. This CDR3 is CASSPGTSERETQYF. The CDR3 DNA is TGTGCCAGCAGCCCCGGGACTAGCGAGAGAGAGACCCAGTACTTC.

The rearrangement uses TRBV7-8 and TRBJ2-5, with 11 bases identical to TRBD2. V gave up 3 bases and J gave up 4 bases; unmatched junction bases: 4. Germline values: CDR1 SGHVS, CDR2 FQNEAQ. The CDR3 is made up of 15 amino acids. The CDR3 loop is CASSFRLAGPETQYF. For the CDR3, the DNA is TGTGCCAGCAGCTTCCGACTAGCGGGGCCAGAGACCCAGTACTTC.

This clonotype has ten or more counts. The chain uses TRBV11-2 and TRBJ2-7, with a possible D match to TRBD2 (7 bases). V was trimmed by 2 bases and J by 0 bases, leaving 11 bases between them. Per germline, CDR1 SGHAT and CDR2 FQNNGV. The CDR3 has 15 amino acids. CDR3 bases: TGTGCCAGCAGCTTAAGGGGGGGAGACTCCTACGAGCAGTACTTC. Protein sequence: CASSLRGGDSYEQYF.

This chain uses TRBV20-1 with TRBJ2-7, with D unresolved. Trimming removed 0 bases at V and 3 bases at J, with 15 bases between. Germline CDR1 is DFQATT and CDR2 is SNEGSKA (reference sequence). This CDR3 is 15 amino acids long. The CDR3: CSARDSGPVDYEQYF. The CDR3 DNA reads as TGCAGTGCTAGAGATTCGGGCCCAGTGGACTACGAGCAGTACTTC.

Many counts were recorded for this clonotype. V gene TRBV5-1 combines with J gene TRBJ2-5; D tentatively reads TRBD1 or TRBD2 (5 bases each). V lost 5 bases to trimming and J lost 4 bases, with 15 bases between them. CDR1 is SGHRS, CDR2 YFSETQ, per germline. This CDR3 has 14 amino acids. The CDR3 region is CASRRDPFVETQYF. CDR3 sequence (DNA): TGCGCCAGCAGACGGGACCCCTTTGTAGAGACCCAGTACTTC.

This clonotype has a count of ten or more. The V and J genes are TRBV7-8 and TRBJ1-5; D might be TRBD1 (5 bases). Germline lookup yields CDR1 SGHVS and CDR2 FQNEAQ. This CDR3 contains 15 residues. Trimming cost V 2 bases and J 2 bases, with 10 bases left between them. CDR3 in DNA: TGTGCCAGCAGCTTATCGTCGACAGGCAATCAGCCCCAGCATTTT. This codes for CASSLSSTGNQPQHF.

The chain joins TRBV14 to TRBJ2-1; D gene ambiguous. Trimming pared 4 bases from V and 0 bases from J, leaving 10 bases between. CDR1 and CDR2 from the germline V gene are SGHDN and FVKESK. The CDR3 runs to 15 residues. Here the CDR3 reads CASSPQLLSYNEQFF. In DNA form, the CDR3 reads TGTGCCAGCAGCCCCCAGCTCCTCTCCTACAATGAGCAGTTCTTC.

This clonotype was seen a few times. The chain couples TRBV7-2 to TRBJ1-2, with D perhaps matching TRBD1 (6 bases). The CDR3 totals 15 residues. Germline V gene data show CDR1 as SGHTA and CDR2 as FQGNSA. Deletions cut 5 bases from V and 4 bases from J, with 17 bases between. DNA for the CDR3: TGTGCCAGCAGCCCGGACAGTACCAATTCCTATGGCTACACCTTC. Encoded protein: CASSPDSTNSYGYTF.

At least ten counts were recorded for this clonotype. This chain connects TRBV6-2 or TRBV6-3 to TRBJ2-3; the D is unclear. The V and J ends lost 2 bases and 4 bases respectively, with 16 bases between them. Per the germline V gene, CDR1 is MNHEY and CDR2 is SVGEGT. This CDR3 comprises 16 residues. The CDR3, as DNA: TGTGCCAGCAGTTACGACGTCACCTATAGTCCAGATACGCAGTATTTT. Encoded protein: CASSYDVTYSPDTQYF.

At least ten counts were recorded for this clonotype. J is TRBJ2-7 and V is TRBV6-1; TRBD2 matches at 11 bases. V shed 7 bases, J shed 0 bases, and the junction held 5 bases outside the gene matches. This CDR3 contains 15 residues. The germline gives CDR1 MNHNS, CDR2 SASEGT. The DNA of the CDR3 is TGTGCCAGCAATAAGGGACTAGCGGTCTCCTACGAGCAGTACTTC. Protein sequence: CASNKGLAVSYEQYF.

This clonotype has at least ten counts. The V call is TRBV6-1, the J call TRBJ2-3; D call uncertain. Germline V gene sequence: CDR1 MNHNS, CDR2 SASEGT. The CDR3 has 12 amino acids. With 2 bases removed from V and 9 bases from J, the gap between germline ends came to 9 bases. The CDR3 is CASSEPHRTQYF. The CDR3 region has the DNA TGTGCCAGCAGTGAACCCCATCGCACGCAGTATTTT.

This clonotype was observed at least ten times. The chain has TRBV29-1 and TRBJ1-4; the D is unclear. Germline V gene sequence: CDR1 SQVTM, CDR2 ANQGSEA. This CDR3 is 11 amino acids long. Written as DNA, the CDR3 is TGCAGTGTACGAATGGGGGAAAAACTGTTTTTT. It yields the protein CSVRMGEKLFF.

This clonotype occurred many times. The CDR3 DNA is TGTGCCAGCAGCGTAACCGGGGTCACTGAAGCTTTCTTT. Residues: CASSVTGVTEAFF. The rearrangement uses TRBV9 and TRBJ1-1, with D uncertain. The CDR3 runs to 13 residues. Per the germline V gene, CDR1 is SGDLS and CDR2 is YYNGEE. Between the trimmed V and J ends, which lost 1 base and 4 bases, there was a span of 8 bases.

This clonotype was picked up many times. CDR3 sequence: CASSLGAAEETQYF. The CDR3 coding sequence is TGTGCCAGCAGTTTAGGGGCGGCGGAAGAGACCCAGTACTTC. The chain couples TRBV9 to TRBJ2-5, with a possible D match to TRBD1 (5 bases). The V gene lost 5 bases and the J gene lost 3 bases, with 14 bases spanning the gap. CDR1 SGDLS and CDR2 YYNGEE come from the germline V gene. The CDR3 is made up of 14 amino acids.

J is TRBJ2-3 and V is TRBV29-1; 8 bases agree with TRBD1. Germline-derived CDR1 and CDR2 are SQVTM and ANQGSEA. CDR3 length equals 12 residues. The J segment lost 3 bases and the V segment lost 7 bases, leaving 3 bases of the junction unmatched. The CDR3 coding sequence is TGCAGCGCAGGGGGCGCGACAGATACGCAGTATTTT. It codes for CSAGGATDTQYF.

In its sample, this clonotype was seen a few times. The rearrangement uses TRBV20-1 and TRBJ2-3; D uncertain. There are 11 residues in the CDR3. V shed 2 bases and J shed 6 bases, with 6 bases lying between them. Germline-derived CDR1 and CDR2 are DFQATT and SNEGSKA (reference sequence). The CDR3 sequence: CSARHMDTQYF. The DNA for the CDR3 is TGCAGTGCTAGACACATGGATACGCAGTATTTT.

This clonotype was seen ten or more times. The chain joins TRBV20-1 to TRBJ2-7; no clear D. With 1 base removed from V and 2 bases from J, the gap between germline ends came to 6 bases. The CDR3 runs to 12 residues. The germline CDR1 and CDR2 sequences are DFQATT and SNEGSKA (reference sequence). This CDR3 is CSARVVTYEQYF. The CDR3 bases are TGCAGTGCTAGAGTGGTTACCTACGAGCAGTACTTC.

The sample holds many counts of this clonotype. The J gene is TRBJ2-2, the V gene TRBV5-1; TRBD2 is a possible D gene (6 bases). The germline V and J ends were trimmed by 0 bases and 5 bases, with 14 bases remaining between them. The CDR3 totals 16 residues. Germline CDR1 reads SGHRS; CDR2 reads YFSETQ. The CDR3 DNA follows: TGCGCCAGCAGCTTGGTGGCCCCCAGCGGGACCGGGGAGCTGTTTTTT. Amino acid sequence: CASSLVAPSGTGELFF.

This clonotype was picked up many times. The CDR3 loop is CSAVWREGPYNEQFF. DNA for the CDR3: TGCAGCGCCGTTTGGCGGGAGGGCCCCTACAATGAGCAGTTCTTC. The V and J genes are TRBV29-1 and TRBJ2-1, with 9 bases lining up with TRBD2. The CDR3 is 15 amino acids. After removal of 7 bases from V and 2 bases from J, the junction contained 9 bases not matched to a gene. Germline V gene lookup returns CDR1 SQVTM and CDR2 ANQGSEA.

This clonotype was picked up many times. V usage is TRBV7-2 and J usage is TRBJ2-1, with 10 bases matching TRBD2. CDR3 size: 14 residues. J lost 11 bases, V lost 5 bases, and 9 bases had no gene match. Germline CDR1 is SGHTA and CDR2 is FQGNSA. DNA of the CDR3: TGTGCCAGCAGCATAGGACTAGCGGCCCCCAAGCAGTTCTTC. The encoded protein is CASSIGLAAPKQFF.

There are many counts of this clonotype. In DNA form, the CDR3 reads TGCAGCGTTGGTATGGACAGGGAGGGACAGCCCCAGCATTTT. It encodes CSVGMDREGQPQHF. This rearrangement joins TRBV29-1 to TRBJ1-5, with 8 bases aligning to TRBD1. Germline V lookup: CDR1 SQVTM, CDR2 ANQGSEA. V trimming: 4 bases; J trimming: 7 bases; junction bases outside the gene matches: 9. The CDR3 extends over 14 amino acids.

In its sample, this clonotype was seen many times. This rearrangement joins TRBV4-3 to TRBJ2-7; perhaps TRBD1 as D (6 bases). Germline-derived CDR1 and CDR2 are LGHNA and YSLEER. The ends were cut back, 0 bases at V and 6 bases at J, with 15 bases in the middle. This CDR3 has 15 amino acids. CDR3 sequence reads: CASSQDWTASVEQYF. For the CDR3, the DNA is TGCGCCAGCAGCCAAGATTGGACAGCGTCAGTCGAGCAGTACTTC.

This clonotype showed up many times. The V gene is TRBV6-5, the J gene TRBJ2-2; D not resolved. CDR3 size: 14 residues. Trimming took 0 bases from V and 2 from J, leaving 4 bases between them. Germline loops: CDR1 MNHEY, CDR2 SVGAGI. The CDR3 region has the DNA TGTGCCAGCAGTTACTCCCGAAACACCGGGGAGCTGTTTTTT. It yields the protein CASSYSRNTGELFF.

In this sample, this clonotype turned up many times. The rearrangement uses TRBV10-3 and TRBJ1-5; perhaps TRBD1 as D (5 bases). V was shortened by 10 bases and J by 4 bases, with 14 bases between the two germline ends. The CDR3 runs to 13 residues. Germline V lookup: CDR1 ENHRY, CDR2 SYGVKD. CDR3 in amino acids: CATSRDLNQPQHF. Here the CDR3 DNA reads TGTGCCACGAGCCGGGACCTAAATCAGCCCCAGCATTTT.

The sample holds many counts of this clonotype. The rearrangement uses TRBV10-3 and TRBJ1-3; D unresolved. The germline V gene encodes CDR1 ENHRY and CDR2 SYGVKD. With 6 bases removed from V and 1 base from J, the gap between germline ends came to 16 bases. This CDR3 has 16 residues. Written as DNA, the CDR3 is TGTGCCATCAGGCAATCTACCTCGCTGTCTGGAAACACCATATATTTT. This sequence encodes CAIRQSTSLSGNTIYF.

This clonotype was seen many times. The rearrangement joins TRBV25-1 to TRBJ2-1, with TRBD2 identical over 8 bases. Germline V gene lookup returns CDR1 MGHDK and CDR2 SYGVNS. The CDR3 spans 15 residues. The ends lost 4 bases at V and 7 bases at J; junction bases unmatched: 9. CDR3 coding DNA: TGTGCCAGCAGTGTAAGCGGGGGACTCCTGAATGAGCAGTTCTTC. This translates into CASSVSGGLLNEQFF.

This clonotype has ten or more counts. The V and J genes are TRBV20-1 and TRBJ2-1, with D perhaps TRBD2 (6 bases). Germline CDR1 reads DFQATT; CDR2 reads SNEGSKA (reference sequence). Trimming removed 5 bases at V and 5 bases at J, with 16 bases between. CDR3 size: 14 residues. CDR3 sequence reads: CSAPAGLPHNEQFF. The CDR3 DNA reads as TGCAGTGCTCCTGCGGGACTCCCCCACAATGAGCAGTTCTTC.

Many counts were recorded for this clonotype. The chain carries TRBV7-8 and TRBJ1-5, with D tentatively TRBD1 (5 bases). CDR1 is SGHVS, CDR2 FQNEAQ, per germline. The CDR3 has 12 amino acids. V lost 4 bases, J lost 7 bases, and 8 bases lay in between. The CDR3 here is CASSWGLQPQHF. The DNA of the CDR3 is TGTGCCAGCAGCTGGGGCCTGCAGCCCCAGCATTTT.

The chain is built from TRBV10-3 and TRBJ2-3; tentative D call: TRBD2 (5 bases). CDR1 ENHRY and CDR2 SYGVKD come from the germline V gene. CDR3 size: 12 residues. Trimming took 7 bases from V and 5 from J, leaving 10 bases between them. DNA for the CDR3: TGTGCCATCAAGAAGGAGGAAGATACGCAGTATTTT. Its protein is CAIKKEEDTQYF.

In this sample, this clonotype turned up a few times. A much larger clone lies one base from this, so it may be a read error. V usage is TRBV7-3 and J usage is TRBJ2-5, with D perhaps matching TRBD1 (6 bases). The CDR3 extends over 13 amino acids. Germline assignment: CDR1 SGHTA and CDR2 FQGTGA. The V end lost 5 bases, the J end lost 2 bases, and 9 bases lay between the germline ends. DNA of the CDR3: TGTGCCAGCAGCCAGGACAGACAAGAGACCCAGTACTTC. Encoded protein: CASSQDRQETQYF.